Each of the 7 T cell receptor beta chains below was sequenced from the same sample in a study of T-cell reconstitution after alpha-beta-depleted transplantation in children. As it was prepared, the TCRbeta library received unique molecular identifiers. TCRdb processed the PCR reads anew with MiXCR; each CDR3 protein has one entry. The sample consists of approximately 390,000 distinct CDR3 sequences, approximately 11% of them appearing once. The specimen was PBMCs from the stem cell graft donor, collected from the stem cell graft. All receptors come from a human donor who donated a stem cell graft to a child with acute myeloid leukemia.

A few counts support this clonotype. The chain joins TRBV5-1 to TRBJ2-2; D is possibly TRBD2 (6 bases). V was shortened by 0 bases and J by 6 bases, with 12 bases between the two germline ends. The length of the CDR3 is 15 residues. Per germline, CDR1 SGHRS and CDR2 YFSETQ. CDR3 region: CASSLDGQRAGELFF. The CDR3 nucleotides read TGCGCCAGCAGCTTGGACGGGCAGCGGGCCGGGGAGCTGTTTTTT. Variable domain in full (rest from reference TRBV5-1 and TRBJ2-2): KAGVTQTPRYLIKTRGQQVTLSCSPISGHRSVSWYQQTPGQGLQFLFEYFSETQRNKGNFPGRFSGRQFSNSRSEMNVSTLELGDSALYLCASSLDGQRAGELFFGEGSRLTVL.

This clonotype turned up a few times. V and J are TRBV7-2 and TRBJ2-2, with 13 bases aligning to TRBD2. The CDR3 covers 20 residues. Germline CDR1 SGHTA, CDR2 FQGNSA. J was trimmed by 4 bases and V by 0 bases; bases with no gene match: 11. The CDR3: CASSLAWTSGSRLPTGELFF. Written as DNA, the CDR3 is TGTGCCAGCAGCTTAGCCTGGACTAGCGGGAGCCGCCTCCCCACCGGGGAGCTGTTTTTT. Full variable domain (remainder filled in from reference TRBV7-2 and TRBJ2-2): GAGVSQSPSNKVTEKGKDVELRCDPISGHTALYWYRQSLGQGLEFLIYFQGNSAPDKSGLPSDRFSAERTGGSVSTLTIQRTQQEDSAVYLCASSLAWTSGSRLPTGELFFGEGSRLTVL.

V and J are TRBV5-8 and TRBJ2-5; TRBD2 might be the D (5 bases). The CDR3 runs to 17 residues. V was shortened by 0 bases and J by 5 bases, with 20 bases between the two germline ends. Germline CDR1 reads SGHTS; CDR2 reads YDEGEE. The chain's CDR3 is CASSLGGRAAALETQYF. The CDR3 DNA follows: TGTGCCAGCAGCTTGGGAGGGCGAGCGGCCGCGTTGGAGACCCAGTACTTC.

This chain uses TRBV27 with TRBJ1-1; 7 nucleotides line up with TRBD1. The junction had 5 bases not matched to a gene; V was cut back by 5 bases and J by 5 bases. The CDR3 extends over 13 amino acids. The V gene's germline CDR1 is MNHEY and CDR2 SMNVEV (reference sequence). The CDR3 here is CASSRQGVTEAFF. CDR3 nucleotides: TGTGCCAGCAGTCGTCAGGGGGTTACTGAAGCTTTCTTT.

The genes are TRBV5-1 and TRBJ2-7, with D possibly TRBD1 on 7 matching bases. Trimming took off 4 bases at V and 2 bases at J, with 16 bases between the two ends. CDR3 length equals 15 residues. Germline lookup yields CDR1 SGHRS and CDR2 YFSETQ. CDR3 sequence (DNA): TGCGCCAGCAGCACTCAGACAGGGAGGCCCTACGAGCAGTACTTC. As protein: CASSTQTGRPYEQYF. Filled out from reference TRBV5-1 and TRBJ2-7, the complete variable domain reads KAGVTQTPRYLIKTRGQQVTLSCSPISGHRSVSWYQQTPGQGLQFLFEYFSETQRNKGNFPGRFSGRQFSNSRSEMNVSTLELGDSALYLCASSTQTGRPYEQYFGPGTRLTVT.

The CDR3 region has the DNA TGTGCCAGCAGCTTCGCGAGCGAACGCTACGAGCAGTACTTC. Translation gives CASSFASERYEQYF. The rearrangement uses TRBV7-2 and TRBJ2-7, with D uncertain. V was pared by 3 bases and J by 3 bases, with 12 bases between. Germline V gives CDR1 SGHTA, CDR2 FQGNSA. The CDR3 consists of 14 residues.

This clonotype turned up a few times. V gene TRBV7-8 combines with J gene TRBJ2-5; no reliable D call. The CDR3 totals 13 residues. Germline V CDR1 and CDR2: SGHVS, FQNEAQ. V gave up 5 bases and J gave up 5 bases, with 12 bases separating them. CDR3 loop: CASSRKVVETQYF. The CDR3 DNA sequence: TGTGCCAGCAGCCGAAAGGTGGTGGAGACCCAGTACTTC.